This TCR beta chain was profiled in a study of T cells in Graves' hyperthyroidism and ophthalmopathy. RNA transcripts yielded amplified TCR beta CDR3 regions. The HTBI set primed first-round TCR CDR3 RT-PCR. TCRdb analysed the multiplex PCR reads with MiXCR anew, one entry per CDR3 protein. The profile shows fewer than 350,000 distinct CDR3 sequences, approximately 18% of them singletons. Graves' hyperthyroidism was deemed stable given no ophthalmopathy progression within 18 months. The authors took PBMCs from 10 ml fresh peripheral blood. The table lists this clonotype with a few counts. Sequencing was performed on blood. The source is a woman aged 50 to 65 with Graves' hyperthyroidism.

The chain's CDR3 is CASSQEARRAGELFF. The CDR3, as DNA: TGTGCCAGCAGCCAAGAGGCCCGCCGAGCCGGGGAGCTGTTTTTT. V is TRBV3-1 and J is TRBJ2-2; no clear D. V was clipped by 0 bases and J by 6 bases, with 11 bases between them. Germline lookup yields CDR1 LGHDT and CDR2 YNNKEL (reference sequence). The CDR3 runs to 15 residues.